This passage covers 25 T cell receptor beta chains from one sample sequenced in a study of low-dose radiotherapy and immunotherapy resistance in tumors. cDNA synthesis used a TRAV/TRBV-specific primer set for both chains. With a V-primer adapter and a constant-region primer, TCRs were amplified for about 20 PCR cycles. A single record per CDR3 protein comes from TCRdb applying MiXCR to the reads. The sample carries 95,000 to 100,000 distinct CDR3 sequences, roughly 20% recorded once. Described time point: after trial treatment. As to treatment: LDRT plus nivolumab, ipilimumab, low-dose cyclophosphamide and aspirin (RACIN trial). This sample comprised PBMCs, obtained after low-dose radiotherapy plus immunotherapy. The receptors here all came from a male donor with prostate cancer.

This clonotype was recorded at least ten times. The V and J genes are TRBV5-1 and TRBJ1-1; TRBD1 matches 9 bases. Germline V CDR1 and CDR2: SGHRS, YFSETQ. Trimming cost V 3 bases and J 3 bases; bases outside gene matches: 6. The CDR3 is 15 residues long. For the CDR3, the DNA is TGCGCCAGCAGCTGGACAGGGGAGGGGTACACTGAAGCTTTCTTT. As protein: CASSWTGEGYTEAFF.

This clonotype was detected ten times or more. V and J are TRBV4-1 and TRBJ2-1, with D unclear. CDR1 is MGHRA, CDR2 YSYEKL, per germline. This CDR3 has 16 amino acids. Trimming cost V 1 base and J 0 bases, with 10 bases left between them. CDR3 protein: CASSQGSESSYNEQFF. CDR3 coding DNA: TGCGCCAGCAGCCAAGGATCGGAAAGCTCCTACAATGAGCAGTTCTTC.

A word on this clonotype: With a far larger clone one base away, a read error is the likely cause. The chain combines TRBV6-1 with TRBJ2-7; D gene uncertain. The germline gives CDR1 MNHNS, CDR2 SASEGT. The CDR3 has 12 amino acids. V was clipped by 3 bases and J by 7 bases, with 10 bases between them. In DNA, the CDR3 is TGTGCCAGCAGTGAGAGTAGAAGTGAGCAGTACTTC. It specifies CASSESRSEQYF.

Comments on this clonotype: The CDR3 end shows no conserved phenylalanine or tryptophan, and so a read error is likely. No DNA is shown, since the ends of the CDR3 on it are uncertain; the CDR3 is the one TCRdb lists. This chain joins TRBV3-1 and TRBJ2-7. The germline V gene has CDR1 LGHDT and CDR2 YNNKEL (reference sequence). Both ends counted, the CDR3 spans 10 residues. This CDR3 is CASSQAEPRC.

This clonotype was recorded many times. This chain joins TRBV12-3 or TRBV12-4 and TRBJ2-2; 11 bases line up with TRBD2. Germline trimming cut 2 bases from V and 6 bases from J; bases unmatched to any gene: 5. The CDR3 is made up of 16 amino acids. For the CDR3, the DNA is TGTGCCAGCAGTTTAAGGGTAGCGGGGGGGCCCGGGGAGCTGTTTTTT. This translates into CASSLRVAGGPGELFF.

This CDR3 reads CASSPGQGDPEAFF. CDR3 sequence (DNA): TGTGCCAGCAGCCCCGGACAGGGGGACCCTGAAGCTTTCTTT. The chain joins TRBV7-2 to TRBJ1-1; TRBD1 agrees at 10 bases. J was trimmed by 6 bases and V by 5 bases; bases with no gene match: 6. Germline V gene sequence: CDR1 SGHTA, CDR2 FQGNSA. The CDR3 consists of 14 residues.

This clonotype was seen ten or more times. The chain links TRBV20-1 to TRBJ2-2; possible D gene TRBD2, 5 bases. Germline lookup yields CDR1 DFQATT and CDR2 SNEGSKA (reference sequence). V dropped 5 bases and J dropped 2 bases, with 18 bases sitting between them. This CDR3 is built from 16 residues. The CDR3 protein is CSARRVGLTNTGELFF. The DNA of the CDR3 is TGCAGTGCTCGACGCGTCGGACTTACCAACACCGGGGAGCTGTTTTTT.

This clonotype came up many times. The chain is built from TRBV2 and TRBJ2-5; no clear D gene. Germline CDR1 is SNHLY and CDR2 is FYNNEI. The CDR3 loop spans 11 amino acids. The V gene lost 0 bases and the J gene lost 5 bases, with 1 base spanning the gap. The chain's CDR3 is CASSEAETQYF. Here the CDR3 DNA reads TGTGCCAGCAGTGAAGCTGAGACCCAGTACTTC.

Remarks on this clonotype: A read error likely explains this, since a far larger clone differs by one base. The J gene is TRBJ1-1, the V gene TRBV7-2, with D unclear. V lost 8 bases and J 6 bases, leaving 22 bases between the germline ends. The length of the CDR3 is 15 residues. Germline V gene lookup returns CDR1 SGHTA and CDR2 FQGNSA. Here the CDR3 DNA reads TGTGCCAGCTGTATGCGCGGGCGGCAGCTGGCTGAAGCTTTCTTT. Protein sequence: CASCMRGRQLAEAFF.

This clonotype was counted ten times or more. The chain has TRBV20-1 and TRBJ2-7; 9 bases agree with TRBD1. The germline gives CDR1 DFQATT, CDR2 SNEGSKA (reference sequence). V lost 0 bases and J lost 2; bases outside the gene matches: 11. The CDR3 runs 17 residues. The CDR3 loop reads CSARDQGGNRGPYEQYF. The CDR3 nucleotides are TGCAGTGCTAGAGATCAGGGTGGGAACAGGGGGCCCTACGAGCAGTACTTC.

This clonotype was picked up many times. The V gene is TRBV14, the J gene TRBJ1-1, with D possibly matching TRBD1 (5 bases). Germline CDR1 is SGHDN and CDR2 is FVKESK. The CDR3 extends over 15 amino acids. V gave up 1 base and J gave up 3 bases, with 12 bases separating them. This chain's CDR3 is CASSQVGLGDTEAFF. As DNA, the CDR3 is TGTGCCAGCAGCCAAGTAGGCCTAGGGGACACTGAAGCTTTCTTT.

The chain links TRBV6-2 or TRBV6-3 to TRBJ2-3; D is undetermined. V was shortened by 5 bases and J by 0 bases, with 12 bases between the two germline ends. The CDR3 contains 15 residues. Germline CDR1 and CDR2: MNHEY and SVGEGT. The CDR3: CASSEAGQSTDTQYF. Written as DNA, the CDR3 is TGTGCCAGCAGTGAAGCCGGGCAGAGCACAGATACGCAGTATTTT.

This clonotype was counted at least ten times. The V gene is TRBV4-1, the J gene TRBJ1-3; TRBD1 is a possible D gene (5 bases). The CDR3 extends over 15 amino acids. The germline V gene has CDR1 MGHRA and CDR2 YSYEKL. V was clipped by 0 bases and J by 4 bases, with 10 bases between them. CDR3 sequence (DNA): TGCGCCAGCAGCCAAGACCAGGGCTGGGGAAACACCATATATTTT. The encoded protein is CASSQDQGWGNTIYF.

The table lists this clonotype with a few counts. V usage is TRBV19 and J usage is TRBJ1-6; 9 bases line up with TRBD1. V was pared by 11 bases and J by 7 bases, with 9 bases of the junction left unmatched. This CDR3 is built from 14 residues. Germline assignment: CDR1 LNHDA and CDR2 SQIVND (reference sequence). This CDR3 is CAASSTGGNSPLHF. DNA for the CDR3: TGTGCCGCCTCCTCGACAGGGGGGAATTCACCCCTCCACTTT.

This clonotype occurred many times. This chain links TRBV18 with TRBJ2-4; D may correspond to TRBD1 or TRBD2 (5 bases each). Germline CDR1 and CDR2: KGHSH and LQKENI. This CDR3 has 16 amino acids. V lost 5 bases and J lost 8, with 22 bases in between. CDR3 nucleotides: TGTGCCAGCTCAAGGCTCCCGGGGAAAGGGGCGGACATTCAGTACTTC. It yields the protein CASSRLPGKGADIQYF.

This clonotype was detected ten times or more. V gene TRBV29-1 combines with J gene TRBJ2-3; 7 nucleotides line up with TRBD2. This CDR3 comprises 16 residues. With 2 bases clipped from V and 4 bases from J, the junction kept 12 bases outside the gene matches. The germline gives CDR1 SQVTM, CDR2 ANQGSEA. CDR3 nucleotides: TGCAGCGTTGAATCCAGCGGGACCCTGCTGCCAGATACGCAGTATTTT. Residues: CSVESSGTLLPDTQYF.

This clonotype occurred many times. The chain's CDR3 is CASSQGVDPGSYEQYF. DNA for the CDR3: TGTGCCAGCAGCCAAGGAGTGGACCCCGGCTCCTACGAGCAGTACTTC. The V gene is TRBV14, the J gene TRBJ2-7; D call uncertain. Germline V lookup: CDR1 SGHDN, CDR2 FVKESK. Deletions cut 1 base from V and 0 bases from J, with 13 bases between. The CDR3 runs to 16 residues.

There are many counts of this clonotype. V is TRBV5-1 and J is TRBJ2-2, with 10 bases aligning to TRBD2. Trimming cost V 0 bases and J 4 bases; bases outside gene matches: 12. This CDR3 contains 19 residues. Per germline, CDR1 SGHRS and CDR2 YFSETQ. The CDR3 spells CASSLAGPSGGRVTGELFF. CDR3 sequence (DNA): TGCGCCAGCAGCTTGGCCGGGCCTAGCGGGGGCCGAGTCACCGGGGAGCTGTTTTTT.

This clonotype was counted many times. The chain has TRBV15 and TRBJ1-4; TRBD1 agrees at 8 bases. Looked up from germline, CDR1 is LNHNV and CDR2 is YYDKDF (reference sequence). Trimming took 7 bases from V and 4 from J; bases not matched to a gene: 8. CDR3 size: 15 residues. The CDR3 protein is CATTSGQENNEKLFF. DNA for the CDR3: TGTGCCACCACCTCGGGACAGGAGAATAATGAAAAACTGTTTTTT.

There are many counts of this clonotype. The chain recombines TRBV2 with TRBJ2-7; 10 bases map to TRBD1. From germline, CDR1 is SNHLY and CDR2 FYNNEI. Trimming removed 11 bases from V and 6 bases from J; junction bases left unmatched: 10. This CDR3 has 13 amino acids. This chain's CDR3 is CALPGTGVSEQYF. DNA of the CDR3: TGTGCCTTACCCGGGACAGGGGTTAGCGAGCAGTACTTC.

This clonotype has at least ten counts. The rearrangement uses TRBV3-1 and TRBJ2-3, with 7 bases fitting TRBD2. CDR3 length equals 16 residues. The V gene end was trimmed by 4 bases and the J gene end by 2 bases; junction bases not matched to a gene: 9. Germline V CDR1 and CDR2: LGHDT, YNNKEL (reference sequence). The CDR3 sequence: CASSRHAGGNTDTQYF. In DNA form, the CDR3 reads TGTGCCAGCAGCCGTCACGCCGGGGGGAACACAGATACGCAGTATTTT.

This clonotype showed up many times. The V call is TRBV5-4, the J call TRBJ2-5; D may be TRBD2 (6 bases). V shed 0 bases and J shed 1 base, with 13 bases lying between them. The CDR3 is 16 residues long. In germline, CDR1 is SGHNT, CDR2 YYREEE (reference sequence). The CDR3 nucleotides read TGTGCCAGCAGCTTGGCTGGGGGACTGGCCCAAGAGACCCAGTACTTC. Its protein product is CASSLAGGLAQETQYF. Full variable domain (outside the CDR3, taken from reference TRBV5-4 and TRBJ2-5): ETGVTQSPTHLIKTRGQQVTLRCSSQSGHNTVSWYQQALGQGPQFIFQYYREEENGRGNFPPRFSGLQFPNYSSELNVNALELDDSALYLCASSLAGGLAQETQYFGPGTRLLVL.

This clonotype came up many times. V is TRBV5-1 and J is TRBJ2-5, with D possibly being TRBD2 (6 bases). With 0 bases removed from V and 4 bases from J, the gap between germline ends came to 10 bases. Germline V gene data show CDR1 as SGHRS and CDR2 as YFSETQ. There are 14 residues in the CDR3. Here the CDR3 DNA reads TGCGCCAGCAGCTTGGGGGACTCCGCAGAGACCCAGTACTTC. Its protein product is CASSLGDSAETQYF.

This clonotype was seen ten or more times. The rearrangement uses TRBV29-1 and TRBJ1-1; no firm D call. Germline values: CDR1 SQVTM, CDR2 ANQGSEA. V shed 8 bases and J shed 0 bases, with 16 bases lying between them. CDR3 length: 14 amino acids. The CDR3 is CSYQVGRLNTEAFF. The CDR3 DNA is TGCAGCTATCAGGTGGGCAGATTGAACACTGAAGCTTTCTTT.

On this clonotype itself: One junction end does not reproduce the germline sequence, and a read error may be involved. This chain joins TRBV5-3 and TRBJ2-2, with D possibly being TRBD2 (5 bases). TRBV5-3 is an ORF for which the function is uncertain. The CDR3 totals 15 residues. The CDR3: CASSLEAVGDGELFF. DNA for the CDR3: TGTGCCAGCAGCTTGGAGGCAGTTGGGGACGGGGAGCTGTTTTTT.